This TCR beta chain was sequenced in a study of shared clonotypes between healthy human individuals. Study-wide findings and caveats: The generation probabilities recorded for non-shared clonotypes fell below those of clonotypes shared by all four donors. It was observed that 5% to 6.5% of naive CD4 clonotypes were shared across several donors.

Note on this clone: The antigen is undetermined.

Measured with immunoSEQ multiplex PCR; TCRdb has only the in-frame clones, and not every one. The sample holds about 1,500,000 clones, roughly 96% seen once. The receptor comes from a man aged 30-40 years in good health. Source material: naive CD4+ T cells sorted from blood. Subset meaning: CD45RA+ positively selected.

CDR3 DNA: TGCGCCAGCAGCTTGGCCCCAGGGGGCATAGAGGCCGGGGAGCTGTTTTTT. Translating gives CASSLAPGGIEAGELFF. The chain joins TRBV5-1 to TRBJ2-2, with TRBD1 matching over 8 bases. Trimming at V came to 0 bases and at J to 6 bases, leaving 10 bases not matched to a gene. The CDR3 length is 17 residues. Looked up from germline, CDR1 is SGHRS and CDR2 is YFSETQ.